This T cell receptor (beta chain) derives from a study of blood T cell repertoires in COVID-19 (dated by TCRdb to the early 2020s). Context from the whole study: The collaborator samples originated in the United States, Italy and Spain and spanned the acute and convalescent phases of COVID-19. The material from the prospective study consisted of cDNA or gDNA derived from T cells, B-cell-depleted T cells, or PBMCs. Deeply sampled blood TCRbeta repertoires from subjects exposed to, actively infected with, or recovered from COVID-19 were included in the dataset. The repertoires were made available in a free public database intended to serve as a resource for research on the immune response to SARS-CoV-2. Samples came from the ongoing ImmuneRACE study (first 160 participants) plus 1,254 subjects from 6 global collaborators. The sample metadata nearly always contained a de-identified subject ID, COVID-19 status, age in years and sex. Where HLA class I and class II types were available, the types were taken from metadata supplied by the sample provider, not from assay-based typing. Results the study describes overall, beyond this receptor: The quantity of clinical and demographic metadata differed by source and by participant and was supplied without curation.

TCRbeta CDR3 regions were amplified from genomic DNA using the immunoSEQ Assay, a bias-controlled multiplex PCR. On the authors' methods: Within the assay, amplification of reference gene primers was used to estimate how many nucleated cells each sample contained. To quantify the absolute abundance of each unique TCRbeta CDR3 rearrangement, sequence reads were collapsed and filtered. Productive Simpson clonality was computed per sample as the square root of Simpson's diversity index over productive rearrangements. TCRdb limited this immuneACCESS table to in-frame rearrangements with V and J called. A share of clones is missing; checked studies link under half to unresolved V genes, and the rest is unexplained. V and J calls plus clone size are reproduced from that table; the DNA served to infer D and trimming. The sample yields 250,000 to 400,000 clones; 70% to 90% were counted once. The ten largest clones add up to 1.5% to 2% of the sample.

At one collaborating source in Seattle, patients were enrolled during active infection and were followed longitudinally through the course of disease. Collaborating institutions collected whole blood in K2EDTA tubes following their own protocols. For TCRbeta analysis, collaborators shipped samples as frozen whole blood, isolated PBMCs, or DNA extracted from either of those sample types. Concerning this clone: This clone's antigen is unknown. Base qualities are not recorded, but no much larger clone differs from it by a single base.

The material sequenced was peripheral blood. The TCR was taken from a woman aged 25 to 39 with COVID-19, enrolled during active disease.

The CDR3 reads as follows: CASTLGWTGAYEQYV. The DNA sequence follows: TGTGCCAGCACCCTAGGCTGGACAGGAGCCTACGAGCAGTACGTC. The chain is made from TRBV27 and TRBJ2-7; 7 bases in between match TRBD1. Via the germline V gene (reference sequence), CDR1 is MNHEY and CDR2 SMNVEV. The CDR3, from cysteine to valine, totals 15 residues. The retained sequence is limited to the CDR3, 45 bases, with the frame set at the first base. After removal of 7 bases from V and 2 bases from J, the junction retains 11 bases not matched to a gene.